The T cell receptor (beta chain) under discussion was sequenced for a study of regulatory T cells in long-lasting Graves disease. Background on the study: The term persistent Graves' disease signified upward of 5 years on antithyroid drugs with positive TSH receptor antibodies. Points from the study as a whole: Patients with persistent disease shared 2,700 or so public clonotypes, outpacing the roughly 950 shared by new patients. The sample size was small, and this may have reduced accuracy. Among samples with persistent disease, TRBV28, TRBJ1-2 and TRBJ2-5 were favored.

Described time point: persistent/refractory GD, antithyroid drugs over 5 years with positive TRAb. Generation of the TCR library employed RNA extracted from PBMCs. Germline CDR1 reads MNHNS; CDR2 reads SASEGT. Between the trimmed V and J ends, which lost 8 bases and 0 bases, there was a span of 11 bases. The CDR3 has 14 amino acids. Investigators prepared the TCR beta libraries by applying iRepertoire HTBI primers and Arm-PCR of CDR3 regions. TCRdb independently ran MiXCR on the multiplex PCR reads; one entry per CDR3 protein. The sample lists 350,000 to 450,000 distinct CDR3 sequences; roughly 24% were seen once. The table lists this clonotype with a few counts. Its antigen remains unknown.

The TCR was taken from a woman in her thirties or forties with Graves disease. The starting material was peripheral blood mononuclear cells (PBMCs), obtained when the disease was refractory, from a patient treated with antithyroid drugs. This sequence joins TRBV6-1 and TRBJ2-1; D not resolved. For the CDR3, the DNA is TGTGCCAGCGTGAGCGTCAGCTCCTACAATGAGCAGTTCTTC. This translates into CASVSVSSYNEQFF.